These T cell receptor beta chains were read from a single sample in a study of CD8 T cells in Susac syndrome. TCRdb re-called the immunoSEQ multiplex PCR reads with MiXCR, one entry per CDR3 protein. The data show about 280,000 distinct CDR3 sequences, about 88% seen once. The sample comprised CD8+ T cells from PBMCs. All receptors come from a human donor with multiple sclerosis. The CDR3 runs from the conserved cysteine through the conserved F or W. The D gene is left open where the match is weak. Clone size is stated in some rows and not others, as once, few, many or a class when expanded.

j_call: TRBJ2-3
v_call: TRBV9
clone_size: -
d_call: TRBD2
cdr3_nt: TGTGCCAGCAGCAAAATACTAGCGGTAGAAACAGATACGCAGTATTTT
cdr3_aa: CASSKILAVETDTQYF

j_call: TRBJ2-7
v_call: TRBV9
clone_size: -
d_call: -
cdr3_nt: TGTGCCAGCAGCGTATCAGGACCTTTTGGGGGCGAGCAGTACTTC
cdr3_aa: CASSVSGPFGGEQYF

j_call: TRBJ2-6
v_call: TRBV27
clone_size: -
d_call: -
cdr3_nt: TGTGCCAGCAGTCCGCGAAGCTCTGGGGCCAACGTCCTGACTTTC
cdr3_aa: CASSPRSSGANVLTF

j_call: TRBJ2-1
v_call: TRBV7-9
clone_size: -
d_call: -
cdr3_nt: TGTGCCAGCAGCTCCATCGAGGAAGTCTACAATGAGCAGTTCTTC
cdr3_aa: CASSSIEEVYNEQFF

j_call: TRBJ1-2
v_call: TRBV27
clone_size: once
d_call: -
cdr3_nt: TGTGCCACCAGGGACAAACGCTATGGCTACACCTTC
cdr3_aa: CATRDKRYGYTF

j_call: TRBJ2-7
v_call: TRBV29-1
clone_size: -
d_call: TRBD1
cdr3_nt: TGCAGCGTTGGAAGGACAGGGAGTCCGAACGAGCAGTACTTC
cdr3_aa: CSVGRTGSPNEQYF

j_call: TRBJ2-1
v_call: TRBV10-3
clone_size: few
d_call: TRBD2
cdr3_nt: TGTGCCATCAGTGGCCTAGCGGGAGAAAGAGGCAATGAGCAGTTCTTC
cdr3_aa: CAISGLAGERGNEQFF

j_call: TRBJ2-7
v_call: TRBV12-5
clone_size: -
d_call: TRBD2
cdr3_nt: TGTGCTAGTGGTTCGACGGGAGGGCTCTACGAGCAGTACTTC
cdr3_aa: CASGSTGGLYEQYF

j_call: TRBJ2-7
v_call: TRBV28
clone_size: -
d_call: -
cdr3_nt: TGTGCCAGCAGTTTAAGAAGGGGGATCGCCTACGAGCAGTACTTC
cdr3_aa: CASSLRRGIAYEQYF

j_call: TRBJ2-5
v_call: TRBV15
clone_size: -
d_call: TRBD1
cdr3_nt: TGTGCCACCAGGGGGACAGGGAAGACCCAGTACTTC
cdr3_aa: CATRGTGKTQYF

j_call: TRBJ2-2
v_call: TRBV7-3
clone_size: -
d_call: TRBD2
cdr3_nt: TGTGCCAGCAGCTTAAGGGATCGACGGGTCTGGCGGGAGTTGGGGCCCGGGGAGCTGTTTTTT
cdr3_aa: CASSLRDRRVWRELGPGELFF

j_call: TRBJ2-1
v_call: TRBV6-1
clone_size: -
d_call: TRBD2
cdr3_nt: TGTGCCAGCAGCCCCGAAGGGTCGGGCGCGGGAGAGGACAATGAGCAGTTCTTC
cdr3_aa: CASSPEGSGAGEDNEQFF

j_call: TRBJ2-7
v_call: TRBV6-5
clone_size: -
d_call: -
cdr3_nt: TGTGCCAGCAGTTACTCTGTCCCGTCCTACGAGCAGTACTTC
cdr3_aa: CASSYSVPSYEQYF

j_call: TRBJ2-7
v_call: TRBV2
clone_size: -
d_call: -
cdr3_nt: TGTGCCAGCAGATCGCCGACTAGTAGTACCTACGAGCAGTACTTC
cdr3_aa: CASRSPTSSTYEQYF

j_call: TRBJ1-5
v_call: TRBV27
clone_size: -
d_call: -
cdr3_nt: TGTGCCAGCAGAGAGGGAGCCGGCGAGGTTAGCAATCAGCCCCAGCATTTT
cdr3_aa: CASREGAGEVSNQPQHF

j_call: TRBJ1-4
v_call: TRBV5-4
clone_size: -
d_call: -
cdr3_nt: TGTGCCAGCAGCATGATGCCCAGGGGCCAGAGACCGGATGAAAAACTGTTTTTT
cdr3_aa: CASSMMPRGQRPDEKLFF